This record looks at one TCR beta chain sequence and its context. No antigen is known for it. The PCR employed 60 Vbeta primers together with 13 Jbeta primers. Measured with immunoSEQ multiplex PCR; TCRdb has only the in-frame clones, and not every one. The table records approximately 210,000 clones, roughly 77% of them present only once. These data come from a study of cytomegalovirus exposure and HLA in healthy donors. Germline V gene sequence: CDR1 SGHRS, CDR2 YFSETQ. V was clipped by 4 bases and J by 0 bases; unmatched bases: 6. The CDR3 is 16 amino acids. Findings and caveats of the study: Per a later analysis, HLA-associated TCR beta chains showed more clonal expansion than other, equally common TCR beta chains.

The J gene is TRBJ1-1, the V gene TRBV5-1; 10 bases map to TRBD1. Sequencing was carried out using PBMCs. This receptor was obtained from a woman between 50 and 59 years old in good health and CMV-seronegative. CDR3 residues: CASSPGTGVLNTEAFF. The CDR3 DNA is TGCGCCAGCAGCCCCGGGACAGGGGTTTTGAACACTGAAGCTTTCTTT.